The T cell receptor beta chain described here comes from a study of blood T cell repertoires in COVID-19. Study-wide background: The study drew acute and convalescent COVID-19 samples from the United States, Italy and Spain. Sample material is recorded as cDNA or gDNA derived from T cells, B-cell-depleted T cells, or PBMCs.

Germline V gives CDR1 SGDLS, CDR2 YYNGEE. Trimming took 0 bases from V and 3 from J; bases not matched to a gene: 5. This CDR3 spans 16 amino acids. Original analysis: Reference gene primer amplification yielded estimated nucleated cell counts. The repertoire was sequenced with immunoSEQ multiplex PCR; TCRdb's copy has only in-frame clones and lacks some. That table supplies the V and J calls and clone size; D and trimming were determined from the DNA. The sample includes 250,000 or so clones, 86% seen only once; the top ten take approximately 13%. The receptor's source is a man aged 80 or over with acute or convalescent COVID-19. The J gene is TRBJ2-1, the V gene TRBV9; TRBD1 aligns across 8 bases. Material for sequencing was peripheral blood. CDR3 sequence (DNA): TGTGCCAGCAGCGTAGTTCAGGGGGCGCTCTACAATGAGCAGTTCTTC. Translation: CASSVVQGALYNEQFF.